This TCR beta chain was recorded in a study of blood T cell repertoires in COVID-19. On the study more broadly: Acute-phase and convalescent COVID-19 samples originated in the United States, Italy and Spain. T cells, B-cell-depleted T cells, or PBMCs supplied cDNA or gDNA.

Per the germline V gene, CDR1 is SSHAT and CDR2 is FNYEAQ (reference sequence). The CDR3 totals 15 residues. Notes on this clone: One end of the junction varies from germline; a read error may be responsible.

Per the original data handling: For nucleated cells, counts were estimated from reference gene primer amplification. The assay was immunoSEQ multiplex PCR, and TCRdb's table has in-frame clones only and misses some. D and trimming come from the DNA, and the V and J calls and clone size come from that table. This table has 410,000 or so clones, 75% to 90% appearing once. This clonotype originated in a woman in her 40s with COVID-19, enrolled during active disease. The sequenced sample consisted of peripheral blood. The chain employs TRBV7-7 and TRBJ2-3, with 10 bases aligning to TRBD2. The CDR3 sequence: CASSSTSGPTDTQYF. The CDR3 coding sequence is TGTGCTAGCAGCTCGACTAGCGGGCCCACAGATACGCAGTATTTT. The variable domain in full, with the rest retrieved from reference TRBV7-7 and TRBJ2-3, is GAGVSQSPRYKVTKRGQDVTLRCDPISSHATLYWYQQALGQGPEFLTYFNYEAQPDKSGLPSDRFSAERPEGSISTLTIQRTEQRDSAMYRCASSSTSGPTDTQYFGPGTRLTVL.